This T cell receptor beta chain was identified during a study of shared clonotypes between healthy human individuals. The material for each subset, its genomic DNA, was split evenly across several immunoSEQ plates. Sequencing was performed with immunoSEQ multiplex PCR; in TCRdb, only in-frame clones are kept and a portion is missing. Among fewer than 2.5 million clones listed, 93% were seen once. With regard to this clone: Its antigen is not identified.

The CDR3 spans 20 residues. Trimming removed 5 bases from V and 2 bases from J, with 30 bases in between. Germline V gene sequence: CDR1 SNHLY, CDR2 FYNNEI. Study conclusions and caveats: Represented diversity (both genetic and exposure-history) was limited by the small number of donors. Sharing across a handful of donors was seen in roughly 5% of naive CD4 clonotypes. Relative to their counterparts shared across all four donors, non-shared clonotypes exhibited diminished generation probabilities.

This chain uses TRBV2 with TRBJ1-2, with a weak D call TRBD1 (6 bases). Sequencing input: naive CD4+ T cells from PBMCs. Subset denoted: CD45RA+ positively selected. The sequence was collected from a man between 18 and 35 years old in good health. Some clones in this sample may be carry-over from other donors' samples. CDR3 nucleotides: TGTGCCAGCAGTCCGACACCCATTCGGGCAGGGGATCGGGAAAACTATGGCTACACCTTC. This codes for CASSPTPIRAGDRENYGYTF.